A selection of T cell receptor beta chains follows, all from one sample in a study of cytomegalovirus exposure and HLA in healthy donors. Method: immunoSEQ multiplex PCR; TCRdb's copy keeps in-frame clones and lacks some. The sample carries some 150,000 clones, around nine tenths recorded once. The sequenced material came from PBMCs. These TCRs come from a woman aged 25-40 years in good health and CMV-seronegative. The CDR3 runs from the conserved cysteine through the conserved F or W. D genes are given only for firm matches. Clone size, where shown, is once, few, many, or a class for clones that have expanded.

>NA|16|TRBJ1-2|TRBV7-8|TRBD1
CASSPTWGTGQYGYTF
TGTGCCAGCAGCCCCACATGGGGGACAGGGCAATATGGCTACACCTTC
>NA|15|TRBJ1-2|TRBV28|TRBD1
CASSSSGTGVYGYTF
TGTGCCAGCAGTTCATCCGGGACAGGAGTCTATGGCTACACCTTC
>NA|15|TRBJ1-4|TRBV9|TRBD1
CASSVGTASNEKLFF
TGTGCCAGCAGCGTCGGGACAGCTTCTAATGAAAAACTGTTTTTT
>NA|15|TRBJ1-4|TRBV2|NA
CASSSRQAANEKLFF
TGTGCCAGCAGTAGCCGACAGGCAGCTAATGAAAAACTGTTTTTT
>NA|12|TRBJ1-1|TRBV9|NA
CASSGPRTEAFF
TGTGCCAGCAGCGGCCCGAGGACTGAAGCTTTCTTT
>NA|14|TRBJ2-7|TRBV30|NA
CAWSVGRGGYEQYF
TGTGCCTGGAGTGTGGGTAGGGGGGGCTACGAGCAGTACTTC
>NA|13|TRBJ2-7|TRBV25-1|TRBD1
CASGRQGSYEQYF
TGTGCCAGCGGCCGACAGGGCTCCTACGAGCAGTACTTC
>NA|15|TRBJ1-4|TRBV7-7|NA
CASRPAGGLQEKLFF
TGTGCCAGCAGACCCGCTGGAGGGTTACAGGAAAAACTGTTTTTT
>once|15|TRBJ1-2|TRBV5-6|TRBD1
CASSPLTGARRGYTF
TGTGCCAGCAGCCCTTTGACAGGGGCACGAAGAGGCTACACCTTC
>NA|16|TRBJ1-2|TRBV7-8|TRBD1
CASSSAPRTGNYGYTF
TGTGCCAGCAGCTCGGCACCCAGGACAGGCAACTATGGCTACACCTTC
>NA|14|TRBJ2-1|TRBV7-2|NA
CASSLMAGYNEQFF
TGTGCCAGCAGCTTAATGGCGGGATACAATGAGCAGTTCTTC
>NA|14|TRBJ1-1|TRBV7-8|NA
CASSLVAGNTEAFF
TGTGCCAGCAGCTTAGTTGCAGGAAACACTGAAGCTTTCTTT
>NA|13|TRBJ2-3|TRBV5-1|NA
CASSFQVTDTQYF
TGCGCCAGCAGCTTCCAGGTCACAGATACGCAGTATTTT
>NA|17|TRBJ2-4|TRBV7-2|NA
CASSSRHQVLGKNIQYF
TGTGCCAGCAGCTCACGTCATCAGGTACTCGGCAAAAACATTCAGTACTTC
>few|16|TRBJ1-5|TRBV19|TRBD1
CASSIEEGAGHQPQHF
TGTGCCAGTAGTATAGAGGAGGGGGCAGGCCATCAGCCCCAGCATTTT
>NA|15|TRBJ2-7|TRBV7-2|TRBD1
CASSPGTGTFYEQYF
TGTGCCAGCAGCCCTGGGACAGGGACCTTTTACGAGCAGTACTTC
>NA|16|TRBJ1-4|TRBV7-9|NA
CASSLTPQGYREKLFF
TGTGCCAGCAGCCTAACTCCACAGGGTTACCGGGAAAAACTGTTTTTT
>NA|15|TRBJ2-2|TRBV6-6|TRBD1
CASRGRDRGTGELFF
TGTGCCAGCAGGGGCCGGGACAGGGGCACCGGGGAGCTGTTTTTT
>NA|13|TRBJ1-2|TRBV6-5|NA
CASRLDRNYGYTF
TGTGCCAGCAGACTAGACAGGAACTATGGCTACACCTTC
>NA|14|TRBJ1-1|TRBV19|NA
CASSPFGGGSEAFF
TGTGCCAGTAGTCCATTTGGGGGAGGGTCCGAAGCTTTCTTT
>NA|17|TRBJ2-1|TRBV7-2|TRBD2
CASSRRLAGLGYNEQFF
TGTGCCAGCAGCCGTCGACTAGCGGGGTTAGGTTACAATGAGCAGTTCTTC
>NA|16|TRBJ2-3|TRBV5-1|TRBD2
CASSLSGGSYTDTQYF
TGCGCCAGCAGCTTAAGCGGGGGGTCGTACACAGATACGCAGTATTTT
>NA|15|TRBJ2-5|TRBV28|TRBD2
CASSSGTSGEETQYF
TGTGCCAGCAGTTCGGGGACTAGCGGCGAAGAGACCCAGTACTTC
>NA|14|TRBJ1-1|TRBV2|NA
CASRDDDGITEAFF
TGTGCCAGCAGAGACGACGACGGGATTACTGAAGCTTTCTTT
>NA|13|TRBJ2-1|TRBV30|TRBD2
CAWGLAGSNEQFF
TGTGCCTGGGGACTAGCGGGGTCCAATGAGCAGTTCTTC
>NA|15|TRBJ2-7|TRBV28|TRBD2
CASSSGGGNLYEQYF
TGTGCCAGCAGTTCCGGGGGGGGGAACCTCTACGAGCAGTACTTC
>NA|17|TRBJ2-6|TRBV7-9|NA
CASSLPHGTTGANVLTF
TGTGCCAGCAGCTTACCCCATGGGACAACTGGGGCCAACGTCCTGACTTTC
>NA|17|TRBJ1-5|TRBV28|TRBD1
CASSSGQLTYSNQPQHF
TGTGCCAGCAGCTCGGGACAGCTGACATATAGCAATCAGCCCCAGCATTTT
>NA|14|TRBJ2-7|TRBV25-1|TRBD2
CASSKRGAGGEQYF
TGTGCCAGCTCTAAGCGGGGGGCCGGCGGCGAGCAGTACTTC